This T cell receptor (beta chain) was identified during a study of cytomegalovirus exposure and HLA in healthy donors. Study information: Assignment to the Caucasian-associated ancestry cluster applied to about 80% of the approximately 400 genotyped donors.

Donors were nominally healthy when sampled, though unrecorded immune exposures were likely. Amplification used 60 Vbeta primers and 13 Jbeta primers. Generated by immunoSEQ multiplex PCR, the TCRdb table keeps only in-frame clones and is missing some. This table holds roughly 66,000 clones, about four fifths found once. Germline V gene sequence: CDR1 SGHVS, CDR2 FNYEAQ. Trimming shortened V by 8 bases and J by 1 base, and 9 bases separated the two germline ends. CDR3 length: 13 residues. Sequenced: PBMCs. This chain connects TRBV7-6 to TRBJ2-1; D remains unclear. This clonotype was obtained from a man aged 18-30 years in good health and CMV-seropositive. CDR3 coding DNA: TGTGCCAGCCAAGAGGCTTCCTACAATGAGCAGTTCTTC. Residues: CASQEASYNEQFF.